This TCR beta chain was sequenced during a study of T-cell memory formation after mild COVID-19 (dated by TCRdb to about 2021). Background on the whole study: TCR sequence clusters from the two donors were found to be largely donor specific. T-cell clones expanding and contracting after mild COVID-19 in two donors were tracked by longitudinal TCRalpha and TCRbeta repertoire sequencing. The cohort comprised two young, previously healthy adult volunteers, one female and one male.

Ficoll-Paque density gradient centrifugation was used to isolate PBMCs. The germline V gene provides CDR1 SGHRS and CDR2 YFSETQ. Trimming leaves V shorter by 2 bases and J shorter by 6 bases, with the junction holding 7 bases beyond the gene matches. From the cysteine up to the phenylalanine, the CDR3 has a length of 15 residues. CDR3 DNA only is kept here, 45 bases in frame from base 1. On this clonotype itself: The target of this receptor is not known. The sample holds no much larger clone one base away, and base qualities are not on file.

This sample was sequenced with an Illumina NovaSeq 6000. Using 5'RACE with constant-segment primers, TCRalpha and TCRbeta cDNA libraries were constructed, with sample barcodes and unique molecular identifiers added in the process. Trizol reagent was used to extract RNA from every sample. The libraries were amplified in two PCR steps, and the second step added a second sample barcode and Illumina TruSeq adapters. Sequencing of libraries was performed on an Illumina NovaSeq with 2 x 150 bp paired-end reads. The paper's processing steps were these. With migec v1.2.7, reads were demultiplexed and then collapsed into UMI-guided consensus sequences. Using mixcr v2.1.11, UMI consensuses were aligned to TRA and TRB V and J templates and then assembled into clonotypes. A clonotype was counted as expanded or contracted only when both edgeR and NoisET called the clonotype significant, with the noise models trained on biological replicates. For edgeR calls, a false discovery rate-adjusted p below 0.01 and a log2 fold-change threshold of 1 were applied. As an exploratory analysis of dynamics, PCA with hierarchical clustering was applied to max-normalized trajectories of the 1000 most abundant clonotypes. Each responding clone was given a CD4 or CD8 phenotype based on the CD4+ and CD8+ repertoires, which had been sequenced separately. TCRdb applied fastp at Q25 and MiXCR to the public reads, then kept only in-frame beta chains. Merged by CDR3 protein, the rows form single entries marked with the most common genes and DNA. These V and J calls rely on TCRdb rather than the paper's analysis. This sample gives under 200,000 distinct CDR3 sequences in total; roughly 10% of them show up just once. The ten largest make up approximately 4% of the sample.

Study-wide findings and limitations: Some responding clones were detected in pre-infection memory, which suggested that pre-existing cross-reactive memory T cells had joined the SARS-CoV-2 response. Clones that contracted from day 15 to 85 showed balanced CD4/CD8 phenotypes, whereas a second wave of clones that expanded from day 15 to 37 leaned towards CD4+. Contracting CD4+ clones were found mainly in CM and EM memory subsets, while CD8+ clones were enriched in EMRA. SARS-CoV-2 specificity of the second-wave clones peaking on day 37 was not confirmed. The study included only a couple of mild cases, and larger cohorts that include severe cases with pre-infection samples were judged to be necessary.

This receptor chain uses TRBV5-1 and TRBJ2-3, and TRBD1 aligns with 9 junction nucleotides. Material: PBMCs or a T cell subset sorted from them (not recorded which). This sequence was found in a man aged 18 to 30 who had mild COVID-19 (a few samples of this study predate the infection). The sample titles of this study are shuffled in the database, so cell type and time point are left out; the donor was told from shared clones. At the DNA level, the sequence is TGCGCCAGCAGCTTTCACGGACAGGGGCAGGATACGCAGTATTTT. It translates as CASSFHGQGQDTQYF.